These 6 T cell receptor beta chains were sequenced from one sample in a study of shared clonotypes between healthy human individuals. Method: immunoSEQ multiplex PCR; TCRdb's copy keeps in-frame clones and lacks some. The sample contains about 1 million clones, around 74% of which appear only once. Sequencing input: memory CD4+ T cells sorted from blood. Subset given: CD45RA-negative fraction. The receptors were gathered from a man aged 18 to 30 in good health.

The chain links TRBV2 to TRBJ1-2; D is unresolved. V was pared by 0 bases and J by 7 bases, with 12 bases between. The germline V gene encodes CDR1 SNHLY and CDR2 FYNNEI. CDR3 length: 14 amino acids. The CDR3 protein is CASSEAPLVGGYTF. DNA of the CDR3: TGTGCCAGCAGTGAAGCGCCCCTGGTAGGTGGCTACACCTTC.

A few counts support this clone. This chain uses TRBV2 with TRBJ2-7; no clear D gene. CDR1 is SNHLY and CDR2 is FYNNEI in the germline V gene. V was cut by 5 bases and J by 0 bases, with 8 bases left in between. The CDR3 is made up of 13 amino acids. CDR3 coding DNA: TGTGCCAGCAGTCCTTACAGCTCCTACGAGCAGTACTTC. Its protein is CASSPYSSYEQYF.

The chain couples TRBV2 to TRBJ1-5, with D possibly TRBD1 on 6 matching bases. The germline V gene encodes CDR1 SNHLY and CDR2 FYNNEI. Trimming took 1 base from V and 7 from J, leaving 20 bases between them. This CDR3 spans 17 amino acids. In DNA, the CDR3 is TGTGCCAGCAGTGAAGGGGGACACTCGGGGGGCCGGCAGCCCCAGCATTTT. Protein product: CASSEGGHSGGRQPQHF. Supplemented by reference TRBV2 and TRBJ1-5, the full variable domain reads EPEVTQTPSHQVTQMGQEVILRCVPISNHLYFYWYRQILGQKVEFLVSFYNNEISEKSEIFDDQFSVERPDGSNFTLKIRSTKLEDSAMYFCASSEGGHSGGRQPQHFGDGTRLSIL.

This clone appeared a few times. The CDR3 spells CASSLEYRTSGPNYEQYF. As DNA, the CDR3 is TGTGCCAGCAGCTTAGAATACAGGACTAGCGGGCCGAACTACGAGCAGTACTTC. V is TRBV11-2 and J is TRBJ2-7; 11 nucleotides match TRBD2. V was clipped by 0 bases and J by 3 bases; unmatched bases: 10. CDR1 SGHAT and CDR2 FQNNGV come from the germline V gene. This CDR3 region has 18 residues.

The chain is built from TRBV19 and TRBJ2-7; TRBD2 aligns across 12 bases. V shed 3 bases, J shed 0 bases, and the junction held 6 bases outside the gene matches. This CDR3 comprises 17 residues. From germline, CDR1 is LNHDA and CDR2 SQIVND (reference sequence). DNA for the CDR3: TGTGCCAGTAGTATGGGTAGGACTAGCGGGACCTCCTACGAGCAGTACTTC. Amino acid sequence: CASSMGRTSGTSYEQYF.

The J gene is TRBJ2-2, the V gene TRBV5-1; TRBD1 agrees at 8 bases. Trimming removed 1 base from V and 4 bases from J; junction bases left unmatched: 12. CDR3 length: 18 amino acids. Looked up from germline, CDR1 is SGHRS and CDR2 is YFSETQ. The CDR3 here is CASSLPGQDSRITGELFF. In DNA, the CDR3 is TGCGCCAGCAGCTTGCCGGGACAGGATTCTAGGATCACCGGGGAGCTGTTTTTT.